These 4 T cell receptor beta chains were all obtained from the same sample, sequenced in a study of shared clonotypes between healthy human individuals. In the naive CD8 group, cells lacked CD45RO and were positively selected for CCR7, so terminally differentiated effector memory CD45RA+ cells were left out. TCRdb's table, derived via immunoSEQ multiplex PCR, lists solely in-frame clones and lacks some. Of 2 million or so clones listed, about 95% are singletons. Sequencing was carried out using naive CD8+ T cells sorted from blood. These receptors were obtained from a man in his late teens or twenties in good health.

The gene calls are TRBV5-6 and TRBJ2-7; D is undetermined. The CDR3 sequence is 16 residues long. V was clipped by 4 bases and J by 2 bases, with 19 bases between them. Per germline, CDR1 SGHDT and CDR2 YYEEEE. The chain's CDR3 is CASSALTGPSPYEQYF. The CDR3 nucleotides are TGTGCCAGCAGCGCCTTGACCGGACCCAGTCCCTACGAGCAGTACTTC.

This clone has a handful of counts. The chain combines TRBV4-1 with TRBJ2-1; D perhaps matches TRBD1 (6 bases). V lost 2 bases, J lost 10 bases, and 9 bases lay in between. Germline V CDR1 and CDR2: MGHRA, YSYEKL. The CDR3 contains 12 residues. CDR3 sequence: CASSQPDREQFF. The CDR3 DNA is TGCGCCAGCAGCCAACCTGACAGGGAGCAGTTCTTC.

Only one count was recorded for this clone. V usage is TRBV27 and J usage is TRBJ2-1; D tentatively fits TRBD1 or TRBD2 (5 bases each). With 2 bases removed from V and 2 bases from J, the gap between germline ends came to 10 bases. There are 15 residues in the CDR3. Germline CDR1 and CDR2: MNHEY and SMNVEV (reference sequence). CDR3 nucleotide sequence: TGTGCCAGCAGTTTAAGTCAGGGACCCTACAATGAGCAGTTCTTC. It is translated as CASSLSQGPYNEQFF.

V gene TRBV7-6 combines with J gene TRBJ1-3, with TRBD1 as a possible D gene (6 bases). The V gene's germline CDR1 is SGHVS and CDR2 FNYEAQ. The V end lost 2 bases, the J end lost 3 bases, and 11 bases lay between the germline ends. The CDR3 loop spans 15 amino acids. CDR3 DNA: TGTGCCAGCAGCTTATGGGGGGCGGGTGGAAACACCATATATTTT. Translation: CASSLWGAGGNTIYF.